These 30 T cell receptor beta chains originate from one sample sequenced in a study of graft-versus-host responses after intestinal transplantation (dated by TCRdb to about 2021). The meaning of the sample's time point label: cells obtained before transplantation from donor or recipient. Library preparation employed the immunoSEQ multiplex PCR assay. TCRdb retrieved this table from immuneACCESS and kept in-frame rearrangements only. Not all clones are present; in checked studies, unresolved V genes account for under half, and no reason is known for the remainder. Within this sample are 80,000 to 90,000 clones, with 80% to 95% of them counted one time only. The ten largest clones add up to over 0.3% of the sample. No cognate antigen is known for these TCRs. The source material was unstimulated CD4+ T cells sorted from spleen or lymph node cells, sampled before intestinal transplant. The source is a human donor who received an intestinal transplant.

The CDR3 protein is CASSRDRGRTDTQYF. DNA of the CDR3: TGTGCCAGCAGCCGGGACAGGGGGCGCACAGATACGCAGTATTTT. This sequence joins TRBV7-9 and TRBJ2-3, with 12 bases lining up with TRBD1. The germline V gene has CDR1 SEHNR and CDR2 FQNEAQ (reference sequence). This CDR3 region has 15 residues. The ends lost 5 bases at V and 1 base at J; junction bases unmatched: 1.

This chain joins TRBV5-1 and TRBJ2-3; the match to TRBD2 covers 8 bases. The CDR3 covers 13 residues. Germline trimming cut 4 bases from V and 6 bases from J; bases unmatched to any gene: 4. Looked up from germline, CDR1 is SGHRS and CDR2 is YFSETQ. The CDR3 here is CASSREGLDTQYF. As DNA, the CDR3 is TGCGCCAGCAGCCGGGAGGGTTTGGATACGCAGTATTTT.

The chain uses TRBV19 and TRBJ2-2; D is perhaps TRBD1 (5 bases). V lost 4 bases, J lost 6 bases, and 9 bases lay in between. Germline CDR1 and CDR2: LNHDA and SQIVND (reference sequence). This CDR3 comprises 13 residues. The CDR3 sequence: CASSKQTAGELFF. CDR3 sequence (DNA): TGTGCCAGTAGTAAACAGACAGCCGGGGAGCTGTTTTTT.

The J gene is TRBJ1-2, the V gene TRBV18; possible D gene TRBD1, 6 bases. CDR1 KGHSH and CDR2 LQKENI come from the germline V gene. There are 16 residues in the CDR3. Trimming left V 2 bases short and J 5 bases short, with 18 bases between. The CDR3 nucleotides are TGTGCCAGCTCACCATCTCCTAGGACAGAAAAATATGGCTACACCTTC. Its translation is CASSPSPRTEKYGYTF.

The chain couples TRBV2 to TRBJ2-1; 16 bases are a match to TRBD2. The CDR3 has 14 residues. The trim removed 11 bases at V and 16 bases at J, leaving 14 bases unmatched. Germline V lookup: CDR1 SNHLY, CDR2 FYNNEI. The CDR3 spells CASTPGLAGGLCFF. The CDR3 bases are TGTGCCTCCACGCCGGGACTAGCGGGAGGGTTGTGCTTCTTC. Full variable domain (missing parts from reference TRBV2 and TRBJ2-1): EPEVTQTPSHQVTQMGQEVILRCVPISNHLYFYWYRQILGQKVEFLVSFYNNEISEKSEIFDDQFSVERPDGSNFTLKIRSTKLEDSAMYFCASTPGLAGGLCFFGPGTRLTVL.

This rearrangement joins TRBV28 to TRBJ2-7, with no clear D. The length of the CDR3 is 12 residues. CDR1 MDHEN and CDR2 SYDVKM come from the germline V gene. Trimming cost V 7 bases and J 2 bases, with 9 bases left between them. The chain's CDR3 is CASKLGTYEQYF. In DNA, the CDR3 is TGTGCCAGCAAACTGGGAACCTACGAGCAGTACTTC. Full variable domain (rest looked up from reference TRBV28 and TRBJ2-7): DVKVTQSSRYLVKRTGEKVFLECVQDMDHENMFWYRQDPGLGLRLIYFSYDVKMKEKGDIPEGYSVSREKKERFSLILESASTNQTSMYLCASKLGTYEQYFGPGTRLTVT.

The chain has TRBV7-8 and TRBJ1-2; TRBD1 matches at 7 bases. CDR3 size: 17 residues. CDR1 and CDR2 (germline): SGHVS, FQNEAQ. Trimming at V came to 5 bases and at J to 4 bases, leaving 16 bases not matched to a gene. The CDR3 region has the DNA TGTGCCAGCAGCCCTATTATCGGAACCGGGACAGCCTATGGCTACACCTTC. The encoded protein is CASSPIIGTGTAYGYTF. Full variable domain (outside the CDR3, taken from reference TRBV7-8 and TRBJ1-2): GAGVSQSPRYKVAKRGQDVALRCDPISGHVSLFWYQQALGQGPEFLTYFQNEAQLDKSGLPSDRFFAERPEGSVSTLKIQRTQQEDSAVYLCASSPIIGTGTAYGYTFGSGTRLTVV.

The rearrangement uses TRBV7-9 and TRBJ1-6, with D unresolved. The germline V gene encodes CDR1 SEHNR and CDR2 FQNEAQ (reference sequence). Trimming left V 5 bases short and J 9 bases short, with 11 bases between. CDR3 length: 13 amino acids. CDR3 region: CASSPDLFSPLHF. CDR3 bases: TGTGCCAGCAGCCCTGACCTTTTTTCACCCCTCCACTTT.

V and J are TRBV5-1 and TRBJ2-2; D is undetermined. V lost 0 bases to trimming and J lost 5 bases, with 14 bases between them. CDR3 size: 16 residues. Germline CDR1 and CDR2: SGHRS and YFSETQ. The CDR3 spells CASSLVSSPPTGELFF. In DNA form, the CDR3 reads TGCGCCAGCAGCTTGGTTAGTAGTCCTCCGACCGGGGAGCTGTTTTTT.

The genes are TRBV5-1 and TRBJ2-1; possible D gene TRBD2, 5 bases. The germline CDR1 and CDR2 sequences are SGHRS and YFSETQ. The CDR3 totals 13 residues. V gave up 1 base and J gave up 9 bases, with 11 bases separating them. In nucleotides, the CDR3 is TGCGCCAGCAGCTTGTTTATAGGGAGTGAGCAGTTCTTC. It translates to CASSLFIGSEQFF.

The chain couples TRBV6-1 to TRBJ2-4; the D gene could be TRBD1 or TRBD2 (5 bases each). The CDR3 has 15 amino acids. CDR1 and CDR2 (germline): MNHNS, SASEGT. V was clipped by 2 bases and J by 8 bases, with 16 bases between them. The CDR3 nucleotides read TGTGCCAGCAGTGAAATGGGGGAGAGGGGTGACATTCAGTACTTC. Translation gives CASSEMGERGDIQYF.

The J gene is TRBJ1-1, the V gene TRBV28, with D uncertain. The V gene's germline CDR1 is MDHEN and CDR2 SYDVKM. This CDR3 contains 13 residues. Trimming took off 6 bases at V and 4 bases at J, with 12 bases between the two ends. The CDR3 region has the DNA TGTGCCAGCAGCCCCTCTCGGACCACTGAAGCTTTCTTT. This gives the protein CASSPSRTTEAFF. The whole variable domain, remainder taken from reference TRBV28 and TRBJ1-1, is DVKVTQSSRYLVKRTGEKVFLECVQDMDHENMFWYRQDPGLGLRLIYFSYDVKMKEKGDIPEGYSVSREKKERFSLILESASTNQTSMYLCASSPSRTTEAFFGQGTRLTVV.

This clone was recorded only once. The genes are TRBV29-1 and TRBJ2-1; D is unclear. Germline V gene data show CDR1 as SQVTM and CDR2 as ANQGSEA. V was shortened by 4 bases and J by 7 bases, with 17 bases between the two germline ends. This CDR3 has 14 amino acids. The CDR3 region has the DNA TGCAGCGTTGGAGGTGGCGGTGTGAGGAATGAGCAGTTCTTC. This translates into CSVGGGGVRNEQFF.

The CDR3 DNA follows: TGTGCCAGCAGCTCCCTAAACCTGGACAGATCAAGTGGAGCTTTCTTT. This sequence encodes CASSSLNLDRSSGAFF. This chain uses TRBV7-6 with TRBJ1-1, with D tentatively TRBD1 (6 bases). Germline CDR1 SGHVS, CDR2 FNYEAQ. The CDR3 is made up of 16 amino acids. The V and J ends lost 4 bases and 10 bases respectively, with 25 bases between them.

DNA of the CDR3: TGTGCCAGCTCACCACCCATTCGGGATGAGCAGTTCTTC. Translated: CASSPPIRDEQFF. V is TRBV18 and J is TRBJ2-1; D unclear. Trimming removed 0 bases from V and 8 bases from J, with 8 bases in between. Germline-derived CDR1 and CDR2 are KGHSH and LQKENI. This CDR3 has 13 residues.

The chain uses TRBV5-5 and TRBJ2-2, with D tentatively TRBD2 (5 bases). The V gene's germline CDR1 is SGHKS and CDR2 YYEKEE (reference sequence). The CDR3 sequence is 15 residues long. The V end lost 4 bases, the J end lost 4 bases, and 14 bases lay between the germline ends. The DNA of the CDR3 is TGTGCCAGCAGCACCCTGAGGGCGGGCACCGGGGAGCTGTTTTTT. Its translation is CASSTLRAGTGELFF.

This clone counts as medium-sized. V usage is TRBV21-1 and J usage is TRBJ2-7; the table's D call, TRBD2, was not checked against the DNA. TRBV21-1 is flagged as a pseudogene. The CDR3 length is 14 residues. The CDR3 sequence: CASRRGAGDYEQYF. CDR3 coding DNA: TGTGCCAGCAGACGGGGGGCTGGGGACTACGAGCAGTACTTC.

V gene TRBV28 combines with J gene TRBJ2-7, with D possibly TRBD1 on 6 matching bases. CDR1 and CDR2 (germline): MDHEN, SYDVKM. Trimming pared 8 bases from V and 2 bases from J, leaving 13 bases between. CDR3 length: 13 amino acids. The CDR3 region is CASGWTAPYEQYF. The DNA of the CDR3 is TGTGCCAGCGGTTGGACAGCTCCCTACGAGCAGTACTTC.

V and J are TRBV5-5 and TRBJ2-1; TRBD2 agrees at 11 bases. Germline CDR1 reads SGHKS; CDR2 reads YYEKEE (reference sequence). The junction had 7 bases not matched to a gene; V was cut back by 1 base and J by 4 bases. This CDR3 is built from 17 residues. CDR3 in amino acids: CASSLNTGTSGYNEQFF. DNA for the CDR3: TGTGCCAGCAGCTTGAACACCGGGACTAGCGGTTACAATGAGCAGTTCTTC.

This chain uses TRBV5-1 with TRBJ2-5; D remains ambiguous. V was pared by 2 bases and J by 4 bases, with 9 bases between. The CDR3 consists of 13 residues. CDR1 is SGHRS, CDR2 YFSETQ, per germline. The CDR3 DNA reads as TGCGCCAGCAGCTTTTGGACCTCAGAGACCCAGTACTTC. Amino acid sequence: CASSFWTSETQYF.

This clone was seen a single time. V usage is TRBV13 and J usage is TRBJ2-1; the match to TRBD1 covers 8 bases. J lost 4 bases, V lost 4 bases, and 9 bases had no gene match. Germline CDR1 PRHDT, CDR2 FYEKMQ (reference sequence). The CDR3 sequence is 16 residues long. The CDR3 region has the DNA TGTGCCAGCAGCTCGGACAGGGCGGCGGCATACAATGAGCAGTTCTTC. Protein: CASSSDRAAAYNEQFF.

The chain carries TRBV5-1 and TRBJ2-2, with 8 nucleotides matching TRBD1. The CDR3 is 20 amino acids. Looked up from germline, CDR1 is SGHRS and CDR2 is YFSETQ. The ends lost 3 bases at V and 6 bases at J; junction bases unmatched: 22. In DNA form, the CDR3 reads TGCGCCAGCAGCTCATCAGGGGGCGCGTCTAGAATGCATAAGGCCGGGGAGCTGTTTTTT. The encoded protein is CASSSSGGASRMHKAGELFF.

The chain is built from TRBV10-3 and TRBJ2-7, with 9 positions matching TRBD1. Germline CDR1 ENHRY, CDR2 SYGVKD. V lost 3 bases to trimming and J lost 6 bases; unmatched junction nucleotides: 6. This CDR3 is built from 14 residues. The chain's CDR3 is CAISDGQGKGEQYF. DNA for the CDR3: TGTGCCATCAGTGACGGACAGGGGAAAGGCGAGCAGTACTTC.

The chain is built from TRBV6-5 and TRBJ2-1; no clear D gene. The CDR3 covers 15 residues. CDR1 and CDR2 from the germline V gene are MNHEY and SVGAGI. Deletions cut 5 bases from V and 5 bases from J, with 16 bases between. The DNA for the CDR3 is TGTGCCAGCAGTCCTTACGTCGCCAGCCACAATGAGCAGTTCTTC. The encoded protein is CASSPYVASHNEQFF.

The chain carries TRBV10-2 and TRBJ2-3; possibly TRBD2 for D (5 bases). V dropped 7 bases and J dropped 1 base, with 15 bases sitting between them. The CDR3 runs to 15 residues. CDR1 is WSHSY and CDR2 is SAAADI in the germline V gene. CDR3 sequence: CASIRTLGGTDTQYF. The CDR3 coding sequence is TGCGCCAGCATTAGGACTCTCGGTGGCACAGATACGCAGTATTTT.

The CDR3 nucleotides are TGTGCCTGGAGTGTGGGTCTAGGGACTAGCGGGAGTTGGGGCACAGATACGCAGTATTTT. It yields the protein CAWSVGLGTSGSWGTDTQYF. The chain has TRBV30 and TRBJ2-3; 14 bases are a match to TRBD2. The trim removed 0 bases at V and 1 base at J, leaving 12 bases unmatched. The CDR3 spans 20 residues. CDR1 is GTSNPN and CDR2 is SVGIG in the germline V gene (reference sequence).

The chain couples TRBV5-4 to TRBJ2-7; 8 nucleotides align to TRBD2. The CDR3 consists of 14 residues. The germline V gene has CDR1 SGHNT and CDR2 YYREEE (reference sequence). Germline trimming cut 6 bases from V and 5 bases from J; bases unmatched to any gene: 10. As DNA, the CDR3 is TGTGCCAGCAAAGCCCCGGGGGGGAAGAACGAGCAGTACTTC. Residues: CASKAPGGKNEQYF.

V is TRBV30 and J is TRBJ2-6, with a tentative D call TRBD1 (6 bases). The germline V gene encodes CDR1 GTSNPN and CDR2 SVGIG (reference sequence). Trimming shortened V by 4 bases and J by 0 bases, and 7 bases separated the two germline ends. CDR3 size: 14 residues. The CDR3 sequence is CAWKGGSGANVLTF. The DNA of the CDR3 is TGTGCCTGGAAAGGGGGCTCTGGGGCCAACGTCCTGACTTTC.

In the case of this clone: Germline is not matched at one junction end, which may reflect a read error. The chain combines TRBV5-1 with TRBJ2-3; the D is unclear. Germline assignment: CDR1 SGHRS and CDR2 YFSETQ. There are 15 residues in the CDR3. The CDR3, as DNA: TGCGCCACCAGCCTGGACGGAACTAGCACAGATACGCAGTATTTT. It specifies CATSLDGTSTDTQYF.

The chain joins TRBV20-1 to TRBJ2-1; unclear D gene. The CDR3 length is 11 residues. The V and J ends lost 3 bases and 8 bases respectively, with 8 bases between them. Germline V gene lookup returns CDR1 DFQATT and CDR2 SNEGSKA (reference sequence). CDR3 DNA: TGCAGTGCTAGTCCCGGCTATGAGCAGTTCTTC. This sequence encodes CSASPGYEQFF.